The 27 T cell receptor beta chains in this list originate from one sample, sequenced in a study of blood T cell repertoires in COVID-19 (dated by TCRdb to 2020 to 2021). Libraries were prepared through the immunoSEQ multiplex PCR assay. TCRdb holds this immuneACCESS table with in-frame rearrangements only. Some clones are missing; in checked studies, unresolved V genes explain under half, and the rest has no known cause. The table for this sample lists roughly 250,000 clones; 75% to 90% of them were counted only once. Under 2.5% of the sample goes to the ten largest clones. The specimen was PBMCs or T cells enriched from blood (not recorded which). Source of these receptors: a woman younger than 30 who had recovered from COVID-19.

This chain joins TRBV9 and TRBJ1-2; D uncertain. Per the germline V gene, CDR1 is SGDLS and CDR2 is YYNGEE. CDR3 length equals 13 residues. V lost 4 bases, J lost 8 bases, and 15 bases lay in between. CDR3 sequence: CASSQTRLSGYTF. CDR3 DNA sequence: TGTGCCAGCAGCCAGACAAGATTATCGGGCTACACCTTC.

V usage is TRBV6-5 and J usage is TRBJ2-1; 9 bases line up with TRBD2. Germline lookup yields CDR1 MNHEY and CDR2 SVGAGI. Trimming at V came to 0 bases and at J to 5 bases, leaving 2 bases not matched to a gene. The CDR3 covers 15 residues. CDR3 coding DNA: TGTGCCAGCAGTTACTCGACTAGCGGACACAATGAGCAGTTCTTC. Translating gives CASSYSTSGHNEQFF.

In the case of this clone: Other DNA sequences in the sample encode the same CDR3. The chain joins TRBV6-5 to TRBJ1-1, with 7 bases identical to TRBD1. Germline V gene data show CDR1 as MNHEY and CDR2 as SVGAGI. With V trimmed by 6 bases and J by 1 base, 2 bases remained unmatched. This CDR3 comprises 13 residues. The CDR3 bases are TGTGCCAGCAGCCGACAGGGGAACACTGAAGCTTTCTTT. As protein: CASSRQGNTEAFF.

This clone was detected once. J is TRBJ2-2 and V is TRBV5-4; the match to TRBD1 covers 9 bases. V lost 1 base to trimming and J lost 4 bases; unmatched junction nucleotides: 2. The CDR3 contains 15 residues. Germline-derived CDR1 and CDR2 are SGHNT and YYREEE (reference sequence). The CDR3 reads CASSLLTGGTGELFF. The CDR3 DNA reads TGTGCCAGCAGCTTGTTGACAGGGGGCACCGGGGAGCTGTTTTTT.

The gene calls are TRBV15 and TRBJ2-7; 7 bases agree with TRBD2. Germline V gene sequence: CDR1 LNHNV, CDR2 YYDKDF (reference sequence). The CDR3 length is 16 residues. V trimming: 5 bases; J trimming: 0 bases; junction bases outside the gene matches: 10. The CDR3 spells CATSVLGGGPSYEQYF. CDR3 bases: TGTGCCACCAGCGTGCTGGGGGGGGGTCCCTCCTACGAGCAGTACTTC.

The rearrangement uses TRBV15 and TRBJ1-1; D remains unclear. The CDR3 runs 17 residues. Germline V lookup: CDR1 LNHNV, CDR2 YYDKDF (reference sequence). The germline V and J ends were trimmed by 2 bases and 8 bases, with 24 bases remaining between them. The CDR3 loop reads CATSRLASRSWQREAFF. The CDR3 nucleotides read TGTGCCACCAGCAGACTAGCGAGCCGAAGCTGGCAACGAGAAGCTTTCTTT.

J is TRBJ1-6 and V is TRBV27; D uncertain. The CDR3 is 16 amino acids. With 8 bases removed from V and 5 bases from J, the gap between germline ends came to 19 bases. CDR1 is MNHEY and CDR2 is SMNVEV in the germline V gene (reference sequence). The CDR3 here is CASCLDGWVNNSPLHF. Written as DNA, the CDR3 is TGTGCCAGCTGTCTAGATGGTTGGGTAAATAATTCACCCCTCCACTTT.

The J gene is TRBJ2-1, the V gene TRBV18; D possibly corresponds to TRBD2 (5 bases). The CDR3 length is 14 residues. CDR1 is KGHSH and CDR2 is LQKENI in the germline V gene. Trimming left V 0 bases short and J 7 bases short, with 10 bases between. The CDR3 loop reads CASSPPGRENEQFF. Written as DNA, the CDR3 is TGTGCCAGCTCACCACCGGGTAGGGAGAATGAGCAGTTCTTC.

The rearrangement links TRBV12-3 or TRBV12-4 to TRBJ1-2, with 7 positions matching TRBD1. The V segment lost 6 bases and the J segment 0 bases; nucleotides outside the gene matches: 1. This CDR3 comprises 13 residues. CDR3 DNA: TGTGCCAGCAGACAGGGGCCTAACTATGGCTACACCTTC. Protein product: CASRQGPNYGYTF.

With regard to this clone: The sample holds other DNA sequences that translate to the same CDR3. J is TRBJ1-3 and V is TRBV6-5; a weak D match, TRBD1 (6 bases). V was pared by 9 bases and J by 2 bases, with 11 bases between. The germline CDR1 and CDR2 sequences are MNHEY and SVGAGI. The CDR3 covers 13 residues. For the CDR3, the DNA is TGTGCCAGTACAGGGCTTACTGGAAACACCATATATTTT. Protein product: CASTGLTGNTIYF.

The CDR3 region has the DNA TGTGCCAGTAGTATAGAGGCGGACAGTCCCCTACTCTCTGGAAACACCATATATTTT. It is translated as CASSIEADSPLLSGNTIYF. This sequence joins TRBV19 and TRBJ1-3; D might be TRBD1 (6 bases). This CDR3 region has 19 residues. V was trimmed by 0 bases and J by 0 bases, leaving 18 bases between them. Germline CDR1 LNHDA, CDR2 SQIVND (reference sequence).

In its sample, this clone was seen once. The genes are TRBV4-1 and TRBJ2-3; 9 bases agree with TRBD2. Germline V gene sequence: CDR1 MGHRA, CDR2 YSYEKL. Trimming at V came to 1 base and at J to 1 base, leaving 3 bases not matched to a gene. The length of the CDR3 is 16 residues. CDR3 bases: TGCGCCAGCAGCCAAGTGAGGACTAGCGGCACAGATACGCAGTATTTT. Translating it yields CASSQVRTSGTDTQYF.

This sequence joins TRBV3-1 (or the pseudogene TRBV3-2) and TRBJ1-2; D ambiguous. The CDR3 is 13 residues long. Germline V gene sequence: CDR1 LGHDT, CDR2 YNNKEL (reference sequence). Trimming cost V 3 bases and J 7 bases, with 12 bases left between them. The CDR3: CASSHQVLGGYTF. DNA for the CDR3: TGTGCCAGCAGCCACCAGGTCTTGGGTGGCTACACCTTC.

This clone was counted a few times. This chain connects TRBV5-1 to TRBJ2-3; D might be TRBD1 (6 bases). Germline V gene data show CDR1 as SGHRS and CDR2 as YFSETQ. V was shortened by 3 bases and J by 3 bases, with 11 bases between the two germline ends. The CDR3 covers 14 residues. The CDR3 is CASSSSTGTDTQYF. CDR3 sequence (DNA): TGCGCCAGCAGCTCTTCAACAGGGACAGATACGCAGTATTTT.

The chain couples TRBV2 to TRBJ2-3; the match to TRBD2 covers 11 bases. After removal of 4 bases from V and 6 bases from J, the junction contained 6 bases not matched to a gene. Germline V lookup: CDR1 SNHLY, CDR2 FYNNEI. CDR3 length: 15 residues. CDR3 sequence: CASSALAGGADTQYF. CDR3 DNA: TGTGCCAGCAGTGCCTTAGCGGGGGGGGCCGATACGCAGTATTTT.

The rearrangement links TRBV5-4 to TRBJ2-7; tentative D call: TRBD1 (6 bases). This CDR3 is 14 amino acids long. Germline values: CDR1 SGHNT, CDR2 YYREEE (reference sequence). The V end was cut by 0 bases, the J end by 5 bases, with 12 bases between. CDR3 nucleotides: TGTGCCAGCAGCTTGGACAGGGCAGCCCACGAGCAGTACTTC. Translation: CASSLDRAAHEQYF.

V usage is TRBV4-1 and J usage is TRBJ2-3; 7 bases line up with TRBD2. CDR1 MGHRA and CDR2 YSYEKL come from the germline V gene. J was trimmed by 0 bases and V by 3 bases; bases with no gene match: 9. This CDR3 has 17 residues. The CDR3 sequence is CASSQGGSGASTDTQYF. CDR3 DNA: TGCGCCAGCAGCCAGGGAGGGAGCGGGGCTAGCACAGATACGCAGTATTTT.

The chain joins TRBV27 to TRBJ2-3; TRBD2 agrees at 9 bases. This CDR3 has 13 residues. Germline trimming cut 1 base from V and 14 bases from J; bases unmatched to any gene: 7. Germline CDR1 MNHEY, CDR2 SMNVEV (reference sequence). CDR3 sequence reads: CASSLYSGGEVYF. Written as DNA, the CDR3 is TGTGCCAGCAGTTTATATAGCGGGGGTGAGGTGTATTTT.

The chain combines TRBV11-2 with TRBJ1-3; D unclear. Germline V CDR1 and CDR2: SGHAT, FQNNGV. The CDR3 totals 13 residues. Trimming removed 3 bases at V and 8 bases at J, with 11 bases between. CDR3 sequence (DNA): TGTGCCAGCAGCTTCCCCCCTCGAGACACCATATATTTT. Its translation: CASSFPPRDTIYF.

The CDR3 region is CASMKSSGTGNTEAFF. The CDR3 nucleotides are TGTGCCAGTATGAAAAGCTCCGGGACAGGTAACACTGAAGCTTTCTTT. The chain joins TRBV19 to TRBJ1-1; 8 positions match TRBD1. The CDR3 length is 16 residues. Germline V CDR1 and CDR2: LNHDA, SQIVND (reference sequence). With 7 bases clipped from V and 2 bases from J, the junction kept 12 bases outside the gene matches. Using reference TRBV19 and TRBJ1-1 for the parts outside the CDR3, the full variable domain is DGGITQSPKYLFRKEGQNVTLSCEQNLNHDAMYWYRQDPGQGLRLIYYSQIVNDFQKGDIAEGYSVSREKKESFPLTVTSAQKNPTAFYLCASMKSSGTGNTEAFFGQGTRLTVV.

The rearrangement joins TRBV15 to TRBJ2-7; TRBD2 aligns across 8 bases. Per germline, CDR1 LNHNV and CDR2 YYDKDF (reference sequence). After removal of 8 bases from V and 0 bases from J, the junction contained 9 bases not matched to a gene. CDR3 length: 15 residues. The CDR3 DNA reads TGTGCCACCGAGTTGGGCGGGGGGACCTCCTACGAGCAGTACTTC. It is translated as CATELGGGTSYEQYF. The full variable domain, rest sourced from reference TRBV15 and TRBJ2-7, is DAMVIQNPRYQVTQFGKPVTLSCSQTLNHNVMYWYQQKSSQAPKLLFHYYDKDFNNEADTPDNFQSRRPNTSFCFLDIRSPGLGDTAMYLCATELGGGTSYEQYFGPGTRLTVT.

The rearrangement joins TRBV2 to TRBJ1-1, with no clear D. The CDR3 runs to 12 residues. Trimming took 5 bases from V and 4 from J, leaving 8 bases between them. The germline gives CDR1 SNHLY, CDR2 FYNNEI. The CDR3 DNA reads TGTGCCAGCAGTACAGACCGCACTGAAGCTTTCTTT. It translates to CASSTDRTEAFF.

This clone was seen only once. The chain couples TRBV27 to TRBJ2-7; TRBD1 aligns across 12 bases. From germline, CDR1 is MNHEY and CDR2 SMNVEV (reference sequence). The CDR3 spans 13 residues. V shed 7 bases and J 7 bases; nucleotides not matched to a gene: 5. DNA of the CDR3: TGTGCCAGCAAGGGACAGGGGGCGCGGGAGCAGTACTTC. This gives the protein CASKGQGAREQYF.

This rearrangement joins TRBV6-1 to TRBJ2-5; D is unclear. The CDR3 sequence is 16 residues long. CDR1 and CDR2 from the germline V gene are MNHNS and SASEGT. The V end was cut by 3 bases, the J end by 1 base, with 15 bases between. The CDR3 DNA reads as TGTGCCAGCAGTGAGCTACTCCCGGGTCTCCAAGAGACCCAGTACTTC. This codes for CASSELLPGLQETQYF.

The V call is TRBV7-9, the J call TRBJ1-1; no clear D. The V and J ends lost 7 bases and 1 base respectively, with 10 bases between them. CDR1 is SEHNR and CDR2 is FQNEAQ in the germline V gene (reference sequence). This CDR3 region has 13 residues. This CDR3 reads CASNHGGNTEAFF. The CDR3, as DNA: TGTGCCAGCAACCACGGAGGGAACACTGAAGCTTTCTTT.

CDR3: CASSPLRTGSTGELFF. Written as DNA, the CDR3 is TGTGCCAGCAGCCCGCTGAGGACAGGGTCCACCGGGGAGCTGTTTTTT. The chain employs TRBV7-6 and TRBJ2-2; the match to TRBD1 covers 8 bases. Germline V gene sequence: CDR1 SGHVS, CDR2 FNYEAQ. J gave up 4 bases and V 5 bases, and 9 bases lay outside the gene matches. There are 16 residues in the CDR3.

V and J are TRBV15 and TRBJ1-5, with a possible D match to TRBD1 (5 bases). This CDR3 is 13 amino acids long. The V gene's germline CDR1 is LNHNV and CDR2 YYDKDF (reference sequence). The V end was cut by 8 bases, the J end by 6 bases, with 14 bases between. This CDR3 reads CATAREGRQPQHF. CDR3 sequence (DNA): TGTGCCACCGCCAGGGAGGGGCGTCAGCCCCAGCATTTT.